The subject of this entry is one TCR beta chain. The CDR3 runs 11 residues. In germline, CDR1 is MNHNY, CDR2 SVGAGI (reference sequence). Trimming pared 3 bases from V and 9 bases from J, leaving 8 bases between. These data belong to a study of T cell changes during pregnancy in multiple sclerosis. The protocol was immunoSEQ multiplex PCR, while the TCRdb copy is restricted to in-frame clones and leaves out a portion. This sample has about 38,000 clones, with approximately 90% found just once. The origin of this receptor is a female donor with multiple sclerosis, enrolled in a pregnancy study. Sequencing used CD4+ T cells from peripheral blood mononuclear cells, obtained before pregnancy. V is TRBV6-6 and J is TRBJ1-1; D not certain. The CDR3 reads CASSYEIKAFF. Written as DNA, the CDR3 is TGTGCCAGCAGTTATGAGATTAAAGCTTTCTTT.